The 27 T cell receptor beta chains reported below all come from one sample, sequenced in a study of blood T cells in healthy people across ages. Then a second PCR, running about 6 to 12 cycles, was carried out with a sample-barcoded 5' primer and a J-beta primer mix. From the 5' RACE reads, TCRdb called clonotypes with MiXCR, one entry per CDR3 protein. The table shows approximately 900,000 distinct CDR3 sequences, with 25% to 35% occurring only once. The same data also contributed to another study, on T cells of mothers and their children.

Sequencing input: blood. The receptors shown here come from a woman aged 40 to 50 in good health.

The CDR3 DNA is TGTGCCAGCTCCGCGGGCAGTGGGAACACTGAAGCTTTCTTT. It is translated as CASSAGSGNTEAFF. The chain employs TRBV18 and TRBJ1-1; D not resolved. Per the germline V gene, CDR1 is KGHSH and CDR2 is LQKENI. Trimming cost V 6 bases and J 1 base, with 12 bases left between them. The CDR3 has 14 residues.

In this sample, this clonotype turned up a few times. The rearrangement uses TRBV10-3 and TRBJ1-5; 7 bases are a match to TRBD1. This CDR3 contains 16 residues. Germline V CDR1 and CDR2: ENHRY, SYGVKD. V lost 3 bases to trimming and J lost 5 bases; unmatched junction nucleotides: 10. Here the CDR3 DNA reads TGTGCCATCAGTGACTTGGACAGGAATGGGGATCAGCCCCAGCATTTT. Translating gives CAISDLDRNGDQPQHF.

V gene TRBV9 combines with J gene TRBJ2-1, with D possibly matching TRBD1 (6 bases). Germline assignment: CDR1 SGDLS and CDR2 YYNGEE. The CDR3 contains 14 residues. The V and J ends lost 3 bases and 10 bases respectively, with 17 bases between them. The CDR3, as DNA: TGTGCCAGCAGCGCCAACAGGGCGTCGGGCGAGCAGTTCTTC. This translates into CASSANRASGEQFF.

As for this clonotype: Relative to the germline gene, one junction end is altered; a read error may explain this. The chain links TRBV5-6 to TRBJ1-1, with D possibly TRBD1 on 5 matching bases. The CDR3 runs 15 residues. Germline V gene data show CDR1 as SGHDT and CDR2 as YYEEEE. The CDR3 nucleotides are TGTGCCAGCATCCGCGGTGGGGGTCCGAACACTGAGGCTTTCTTT. Its translation: CASIRGGGPNTEAFF.

This clonotype was counted between two and nine times. J is TRBJ2-7 and V is TRBV5-1; TRBD1 matches 7 bases. CDR3 length: 14 residues. From germline, CDR1 is SGHRS and CDR2 YFSETQ. The junction had 4 bases not matched to a gene; V was cut back by 4 bases and J by 0 bases. The DNA for the CDR3 is TGCGCCAGCAGCATCGGGACAGTCTCCTACGAGCAGTACTTC. Translating it yields CASSIGTVSYEQYF.

In its sample, this clonotype was seen many times. The CDR3 loop is CASSLTQDHQETQYF. CDR3 DNA: TGCGCCAGCAGCTTGACGCAGGACCACCAAGAGACCCAGTACTTC. The chain uses TRBV5-1 and TRBJ2-5; no definite D call. The CDR3 extends over 15 amino acids. Deletions cut 1 base from V and 0 bases from J, with 10 bases between. CDR1 and CDR2 from the germline V gene are SGHRS and YFSETQ. Supplemented by reference TRBV5-1 and TRBJ2-5, the full variable domain reads KAGVTQTPRYLIKTRGQQVTLSCSPISGHRSVSWYQQTPGQGLQFLFEYFSETQRNKGNFPGRFSGRQFSNSRSEMNVSTLELGDSALYLCASSLTQDHQETQYFGPGTRLLVL.

This clonotype was seen a handful of times. V is TRBV2 and J is TRBJ2-5; D unresolved. Germline V gene sequence: CDR1 SNHLY, CDR2 FYNNEI. Trimming took off 1 base at V and 11 bases at J, with 20 bases between the two ends. CDR3 size: 15 residues. CDR3 coding DNA: TGTGCCAGCAGTGAAGAGGCTGCCGCCTACAATGAGCAGTACTTC. Protein product: CASSEEAAAYNEQYF.

Remarks on this clonotype: A much larger clonotype is one base distant, so this may be a read error. This chain links TRBV15 with TRBJ2-7; weak D call: TRBD2 (7 bases). The germline CDR1 and CDR2 sequences are LNHNV and YYDKDF (reference sequence). V gave up 1 base and J gave up 7 bases, with 23 bases separating them. This CDR3 is built from 17 residues. Here the CDR3 DNA reads TGTGCCACCAGCAGAGGGAGAGGGGGGGCCGTTGTAAATGAGCAGTACTTC. Amino acids: CATSRGRGGAVVNEQYF.

Points on this clonotype: Possible read error: a much larger clone is one base away. The gene calls are TRBV7-8 and TRBJ2-5, with D unclear. This CDR3 comprises 15 residues. CDR1 and CDR2 (germline): SGHVS, FQNEAQ. CDR3 nucleotide sequence: TGTGCCAACAGCTCGCCCTTGACGGCGAGGAAGACCCAGTACTTC. This sequence encodes CANSSPLTARKTQYF.

This sequence joins TRBV28 and TRBJ1-2; D is uncertain. Per germline, CDR1 MDHEN and CDR2 SYDVKM. V dropped 3 bases and J dropped 7 bases, with 6 bases sitting between them. The CDR3 runs 11 residues. Here the CDR3 DNA reads TGTGCCAGCAGTTTTGGGCCTGGCTACACCTTC. Protein product: CASSFGPGYTF.

This clonotype was seen many times. The chain recombines TRBV14 with TRBJ2-7; D not certain. The CDR3 contains 13 residues. V shed 0 bases and J shed 7 bases, with 10 bases lying between them. Germline assignment: CDR1 SGHDN and CDR2 FVKESK. CDR3: CASSQDRPTEQYF. CDR3 bases: TGTGCCAGCAGCCAAGATAGGCCCACGGAGCAGTACTTC.

This clonotype was recorded many times. The V call is TRBV5-1, the J call TRBJ2-1; 12 bases are shared with TRBD2. The CDR3 is 16 amino acids. Trimming removed 1 base from V and 9 bases from J; junction bases left unmatched: 8. CDR1 is SGHRS, CDR2 YFSETQ, per germline. The CDR3: CASSLRPSGGAFEQFF. The CDR3 DNA reads TGCGCCAGCAGCTTGAGGCCTAGCGGGGGGGCGTTTGAGCAGTTCTTC.

Comment on this clonotype: A read error may explain this, as a much larger clone is one base away. The chain employs TRBV12-3 or TRBV12-4 and TRBJ2-7; tentatively, D is TRBD1 (5 bases). V was trimmed by 6 bases and J by 3 bases, leaving 15 bases between them. The CDR3 loop spans 14 amino acids. The CDR3 DNA reads as TGTGCCAGCAGGTTTTATGGGCAGGGCTACGAGCAGTACTTC. Translated, it gives CASRFYGQGYEQYF.

V usage is TRBV28 and J usage is TRBJ2-3; 8 nucleotides match TRBD1. CDR3 length: 15 amino acids. Germline CDR1 and CDR2: MDHEN and SYDVKM. V dropped 2 bases and J dropped 8; count of bases not matched to a gene: 9. CDR3 region: CASSLTGQGVGTQYF. The DNA for the CDR3 is TGTGCCAGCAGTTTAACCGGACAGGGCGTTGGTACGCAGTATTTT.

J is TRBJ2-7 and V is TRBV20-1; 12 nucleotides match TRBD2. J was trimmed by 4 bases and V by 6 bases; bases with no gene match: 7. Looked up from germline, CDR1 is DFQATT and CDR2 is SNEGSKA (reference sequence). The CDR3 loop spans 14 amino acids. CDR3: CSALAGGLSYEQYF. The CDR3 DNA sequence: TGCAGTGCACTAGCGGGGGGACTCTCATACGAGCAGTACTTC.

This clonotype was counted many times. The J gene is TRBJ2-7, the V gene TRBV20-1, with a possible D match to TRBD1 (5 bases). Looked up from germline, CDR1 is DFQATT and CDR2 is SNEGSKA (reference sequence). Trimming stripped 0 bases from V and 3 bases from J, with 15 bases between. The CDR3 covers 15 residues. CDR3 loop: CSARDPKSRVYEQYF. The CDR3 region has the DNA TGCAGTGCTAGAGACCCGAAGTCCAGGGTCTACGAGCAGTACTTC.

V usage is TRBV4-1 and J usage is TRBJ2-7, with 7 bases fitting TRBD1. This CDR3 has 16 residues. J gave up 2 bases and V 1 base, and 8 bases lay outside the gene matches. Germline assignment: CDR1 MGHRA and CDR2 YSYEKL. In DNA, the CDR3 is TGCGCCAGCAGCCAAGTTTCACAGGGGTGGACCTACGAGCAGTACTTC. This gives the protein CASSQVSQGWTYEQYF.

This clonotype was seen only a few times. A much larger clone sits a single nucleotide away, making a read error possible. V usage is TRBV5-1 and J usage is TRBJ1-2; D gene uncertain. Germline V gives CDR1 SGHRS, CDR2 YFSETQ. The CDR3 is made up of 16 amino acids. CDR3 in DNA: TGCACCAGCAGCTTGCGGAGGGTGCTTATTATCAATGGCTACACCTTC. The encoded protein is CTSSLRRVLIINGYTF. The variable domain in full, completed from reference TRBV5-1 and TRBJ1-2, reads KAGVTQTPRYLIKTRGQQVTLSCSPISGHRSVSWYQQTPGQGLQFLFEYFSETQRNKGNFPGRFSGRQFSNSRSEMNVSTLELGDSALYLCTSSLRRVLIINGYTFGSGTRLTVV.

This clonotype was recorded a few times. J is TRBJ2-5 and V is TRBV12-3 or TRBV12-4; D is uncertain. This CDR3 spans 14 amino acids. V was cut by 9 bases and J by 5 bases, with 19 bases left in between. The DNA of the CDR3 is TGTGCCAGTGAAGTGGGGTTGGGTCAGGAGACCCAGTACTTC. It is translated as CASEVGLGQETQYF.

This clonotype was counted once. The rearrangement joins TRBV20-1 to TRBJ1-2, with TRBD1 matching over 10 bases. V lost 5 bases and J lost 4; bases outside the gene matches: 7. Germline V gives CDR1 DFQATT, CDR2 SNEGSKA (reference sequence). The CDR3 has 14 amino acids. CDR3 DNA: TGCAGTGCTCTCCGGGACAGGGGTGCCTATGGCTACACCTTC. Its protein product is CSALRDRGAYGYTF.

CDR3 nucleotides: TGTGCCAGCACTTCTTGGGGCACAGATACGCAGTATTTT. It specifies CASTSWGTDTQYF. This sequence joins TRBV27 and TRBJ2-3; D is uncertain. The CDR3 loop spans 13 amino acids. CDR1 and CDR2 from the germline V gene are MNHEY and SMNVEV (reference sequence). V lost 7 bases to trimming and J lost 1 base, with 9 bases between them.

This chain joins TRBV5-6 and TRBJ2-1; TRBD2 aligns across 8 bases. There are 17 residues in the CDR3. With V trimmed by 1 base and J by 6 bases, 12 bases remained unmatched. The germline V gene has CDR1 SGHDT and CDR2 YYEEEE. CDR3 coding DNA: TGTGCCAGCAGCTTGATTCCCGGGGGGGCTCCGAGCAATGAGCAGTTCTTC. It is translated as CASSLIPGGAPSNEQFF.

The rearrangement uses TRBV13 and TRBJ2-7; D call uncertain. Between the trimmed V and J ends, which lost 5 bases and 7 bases, there was a span of 21 bases. Germline loops: CDR1 PRHDT, CDR2 FYEKMQ (reference sequence). The CDR3 contains 15 residues. The CDR3 DNA reads TGTGCCAGCAGCCCCTTAGGCACTGGGATTGGGGAGCAGTACGTC. It encodes CASSPLGTGIGEQYV.

This clonotype was counted a few times. This rearrangement joins TRBV28 to TRBJ1-1; D call uncertain. Trimming pared 7 bases from V and 7 bases from J, leaving 13 bases between. The CDR3 loop spans 12 amino acids. In germline, CDR1 is MDHEN, CDR2 SYDVKM. As DNA, the CDR3 is TGTGCCAGCACTCACCCCCCGAGTGAAGCTTTCTTT. Amino acid sequence: CASTHPPSEAFF.

V is TRBV6-1 and J is TRBJ1-1; 7 positions match TRBD1. Germline V gene sequence: CDR1 MNHNS, CDR2 SASEGT. V dropped 7 bases and J dropped 3; count of bases not matched to a gene: 8. The CDR3 runs to 14 residues. The CDR3 spells CASTYGQVDTEAFF. The DNA of the CDR3 is TGTGCCAGCACCTACGGACAGGTGGACACTGAAGCTTTCTTT.

This clonotype was observed at least ten times. The gene calls are TRBV20-1 and TRBJ2-7; 8 bases line up with TRBD1. From germline, CDR1 is DFQATT and CDR2 SNEGSKA (reference sequence). The CDR3 totals 15 residues. After removal of 0 bases from V and 5 bases from J, the junction contained 9 bases not matched to a gene. Here the CDR3 DNA reads TGCAGTGCTAGAGACGTGGGCAGGGGGCTCGACGAGCAGTACTTC. Translating it yields CSARDVGRGLDEQYF.

In regard to this clonotype: This could be a read error, since a much larger clone is one nucleotide away. The chain carries TRBV3-1 and TRBJ2-7; D not resolved. Germline values: CDR1 LGHDT, CDR2 YNNKEL (reference sequence). The CDR3 covers 14 residues. V was pared by 4 bases and J by 0 bases, with 10 bases between. The CDR3 is CASSRGRHSYEQYF. CDR3 DNA: TGTGCCAGCAGCCGTGGACGGCACTCCTACGAGCAGTACTTC.